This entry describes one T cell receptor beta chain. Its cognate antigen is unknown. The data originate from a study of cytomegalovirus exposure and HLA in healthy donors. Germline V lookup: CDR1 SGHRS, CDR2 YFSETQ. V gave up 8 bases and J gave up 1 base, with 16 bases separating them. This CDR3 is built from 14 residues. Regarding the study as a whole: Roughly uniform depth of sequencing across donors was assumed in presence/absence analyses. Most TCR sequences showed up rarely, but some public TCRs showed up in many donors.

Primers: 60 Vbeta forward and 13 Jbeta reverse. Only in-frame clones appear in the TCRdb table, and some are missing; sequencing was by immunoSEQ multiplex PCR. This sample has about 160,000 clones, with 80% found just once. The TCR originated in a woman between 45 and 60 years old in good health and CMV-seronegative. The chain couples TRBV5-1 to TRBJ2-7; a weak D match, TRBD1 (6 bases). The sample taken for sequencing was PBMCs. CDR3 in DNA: TGCGCCAGACACCCAGGGGACCAGTCCTACGAGCAGTACTTC. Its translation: CARHPGDQSYEQYF.